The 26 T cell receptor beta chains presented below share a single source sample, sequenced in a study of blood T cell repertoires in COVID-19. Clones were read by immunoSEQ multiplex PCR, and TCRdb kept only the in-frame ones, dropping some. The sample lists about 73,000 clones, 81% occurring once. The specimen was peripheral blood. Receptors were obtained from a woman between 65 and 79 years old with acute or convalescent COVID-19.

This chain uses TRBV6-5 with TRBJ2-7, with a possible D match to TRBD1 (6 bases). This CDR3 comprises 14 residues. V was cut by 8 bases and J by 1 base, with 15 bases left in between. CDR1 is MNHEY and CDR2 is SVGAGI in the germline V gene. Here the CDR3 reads CASSKGDISYEQYF. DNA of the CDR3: TGTGCCAGCTCTAAAGGGGACATTTCCTACGAGCAGTACTTC.

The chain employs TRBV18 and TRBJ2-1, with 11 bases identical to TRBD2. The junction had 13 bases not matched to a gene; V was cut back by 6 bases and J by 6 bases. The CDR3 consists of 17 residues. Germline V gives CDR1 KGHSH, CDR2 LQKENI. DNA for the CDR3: TGTGCCAGCTCCCCCCAACTAGCGGGAGAAGCCCCCAATGAGCAGTTCTTC. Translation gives CASSPQLAGEAPNEQFF.

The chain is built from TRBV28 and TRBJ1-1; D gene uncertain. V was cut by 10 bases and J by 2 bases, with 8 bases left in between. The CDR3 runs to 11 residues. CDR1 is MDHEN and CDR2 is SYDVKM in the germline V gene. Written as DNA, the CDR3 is TGTGCCAACTCATCAAACACTGAAGCTTTCTTT. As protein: CANSSNTEAFF.

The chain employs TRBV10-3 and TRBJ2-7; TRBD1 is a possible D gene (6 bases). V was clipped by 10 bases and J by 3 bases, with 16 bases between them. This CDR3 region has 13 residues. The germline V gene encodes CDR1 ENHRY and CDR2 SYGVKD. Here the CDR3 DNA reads TGTGCCACCACTCGGGACAATAACTACGAGCAGTACTTC. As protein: CATTRDNNYEQYF.

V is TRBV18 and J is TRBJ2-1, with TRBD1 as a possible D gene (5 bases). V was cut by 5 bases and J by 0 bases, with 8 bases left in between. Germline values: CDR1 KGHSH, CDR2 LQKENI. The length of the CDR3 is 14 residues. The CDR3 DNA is TGTGCCAGCTCAAAGGACAACTCCTACAATGAGCAGTTCTTC. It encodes CASSKDNSYNEQFF.

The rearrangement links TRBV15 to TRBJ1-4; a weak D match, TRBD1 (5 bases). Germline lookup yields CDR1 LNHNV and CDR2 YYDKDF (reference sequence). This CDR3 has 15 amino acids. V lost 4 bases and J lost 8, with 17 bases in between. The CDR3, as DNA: TGTGCCACCAGCAACCACGGGCAGGGCCCCGAAAAACTGTTTTTT. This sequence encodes CATSNHGQGPEKLFF. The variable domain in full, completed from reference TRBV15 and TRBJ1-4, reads DAMVIQNPRYQVTQFGKPVTLSCSQTLNHNVMYWYQQKSSQAPKLLFHYYDKDFNNEADTPDNFQSRRPNTSFCFLDIRSPGLGDTAMYLCATSNHGQGPEKLFFGSGTQLSVL.

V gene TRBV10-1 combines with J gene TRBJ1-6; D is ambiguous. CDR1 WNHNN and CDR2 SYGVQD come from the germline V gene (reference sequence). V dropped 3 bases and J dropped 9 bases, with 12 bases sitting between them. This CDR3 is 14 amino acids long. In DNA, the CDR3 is TGCGCCAGCAGTGACCCCGTCCGCGGTTCACCCCTCCACTTT. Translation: CASSDPVRGSPLHF.

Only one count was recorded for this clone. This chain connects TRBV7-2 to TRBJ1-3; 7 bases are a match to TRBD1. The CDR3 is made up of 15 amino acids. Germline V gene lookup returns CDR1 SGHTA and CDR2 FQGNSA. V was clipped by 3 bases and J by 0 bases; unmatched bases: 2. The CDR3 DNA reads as TGTGCCAGCAGCTTGAGACAGGGCTCTGGAAACACCATATATTTT. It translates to CASSLRQGSGNTIYF.

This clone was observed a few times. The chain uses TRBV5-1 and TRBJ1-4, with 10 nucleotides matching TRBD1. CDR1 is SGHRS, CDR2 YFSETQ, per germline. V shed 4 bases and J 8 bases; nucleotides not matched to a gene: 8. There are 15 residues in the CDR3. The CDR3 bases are TGCGCCAGCAGCGCTGACAGGGGGCGCGAAGAAAAACTGTTTTTT. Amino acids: CASSADRGREEKLFF.

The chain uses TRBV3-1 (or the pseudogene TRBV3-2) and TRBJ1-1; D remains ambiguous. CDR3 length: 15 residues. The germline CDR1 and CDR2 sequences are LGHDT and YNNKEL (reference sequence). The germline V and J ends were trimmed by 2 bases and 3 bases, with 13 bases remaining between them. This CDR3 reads CASSQWPGSDTEAFF. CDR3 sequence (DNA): TGTGCCAGCAGCCAATGGCCGGGGTCGGACACTGAAGCTTTCTTT.

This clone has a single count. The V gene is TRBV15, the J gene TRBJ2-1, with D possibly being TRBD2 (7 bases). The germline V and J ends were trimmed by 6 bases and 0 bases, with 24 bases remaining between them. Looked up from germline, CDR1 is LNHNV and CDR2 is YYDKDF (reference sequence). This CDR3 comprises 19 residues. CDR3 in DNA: TGTGCCACCAGAGAGAGGGGGGGACCGGGAGGAAGCTCCTACAATGAGCAGTTCTTC. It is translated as CATRERGGPGGSSYNEQFF.

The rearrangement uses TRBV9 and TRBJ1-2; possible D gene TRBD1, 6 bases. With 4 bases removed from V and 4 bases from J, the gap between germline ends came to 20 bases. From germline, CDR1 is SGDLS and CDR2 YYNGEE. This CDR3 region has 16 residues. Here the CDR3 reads CASSSKRDRIVYGYTF. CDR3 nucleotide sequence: TGTGCCAGCAGCTCCAAAAGAGACAGGATTGTCTATGGCTACACCTTC.

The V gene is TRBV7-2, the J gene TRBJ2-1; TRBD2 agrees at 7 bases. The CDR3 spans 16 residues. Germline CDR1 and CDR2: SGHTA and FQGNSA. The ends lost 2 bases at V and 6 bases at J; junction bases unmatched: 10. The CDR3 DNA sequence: TGTGCCAGCAGCTTACGAGGTGCGGGGGTCCTCAATGAGCAGTTCTTC. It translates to CASSLRGAGVLNEQFF.

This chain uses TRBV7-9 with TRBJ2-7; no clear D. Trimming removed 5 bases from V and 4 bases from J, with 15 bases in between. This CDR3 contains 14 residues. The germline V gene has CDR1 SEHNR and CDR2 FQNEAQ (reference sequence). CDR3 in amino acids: CASSPENTRYEQYF. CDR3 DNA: TGTGCCAGCAGCCCGGAAAACACGAGGTACGAGCAGTACTTC.

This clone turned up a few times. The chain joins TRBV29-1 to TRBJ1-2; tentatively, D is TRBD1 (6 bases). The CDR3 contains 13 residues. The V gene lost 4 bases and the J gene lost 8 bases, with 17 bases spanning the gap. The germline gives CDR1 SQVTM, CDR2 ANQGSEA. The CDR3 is CSVVFRGIGGYTF. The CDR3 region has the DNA TGCAGCGTTGTTTTCAGGGGTATTGGGGGCTACACCTTC.

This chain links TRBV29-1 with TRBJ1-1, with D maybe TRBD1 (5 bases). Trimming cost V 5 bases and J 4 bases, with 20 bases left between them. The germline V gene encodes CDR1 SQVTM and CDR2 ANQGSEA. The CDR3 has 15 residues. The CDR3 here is CSVKEGLKWGTEAFF. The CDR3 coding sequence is TGCAGCGTTAAGGAGGGACTCAAATGGGGCACTGAAGCTTTCTTT.

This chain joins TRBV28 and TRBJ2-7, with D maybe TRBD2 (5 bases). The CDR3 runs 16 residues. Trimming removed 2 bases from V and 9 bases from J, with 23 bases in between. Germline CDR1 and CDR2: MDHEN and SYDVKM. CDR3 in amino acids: CASSLGGSGRSGGQYF. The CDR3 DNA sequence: TGTGCCAGCAGTTTAGGCGGTTCCGGACGGAGCGGCGGGCAGTACTTC.

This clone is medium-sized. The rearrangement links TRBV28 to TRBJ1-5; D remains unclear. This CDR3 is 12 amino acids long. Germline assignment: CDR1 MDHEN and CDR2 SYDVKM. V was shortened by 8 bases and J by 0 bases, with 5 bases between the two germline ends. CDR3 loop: CASGTSNQPQHF. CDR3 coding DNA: TGTGCCAGCGGCACTAGCAATCAGCCCCAGCATTTT.

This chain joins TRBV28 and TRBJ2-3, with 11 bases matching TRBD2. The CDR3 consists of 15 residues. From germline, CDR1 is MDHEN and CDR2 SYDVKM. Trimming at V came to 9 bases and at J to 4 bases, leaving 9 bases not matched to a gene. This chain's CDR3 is CASLSGRAGSDTQYF. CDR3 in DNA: TGTGCCAGTCTTAGCGGGAGGGCCGGTTCAGATACGCAGTATTTT.

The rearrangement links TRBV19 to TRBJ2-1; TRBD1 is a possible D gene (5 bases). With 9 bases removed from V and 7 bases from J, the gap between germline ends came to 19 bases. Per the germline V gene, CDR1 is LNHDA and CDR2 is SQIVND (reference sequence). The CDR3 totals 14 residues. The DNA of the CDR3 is TGTGCCAGCCATTGGACGGACAACCCGAATGAGCAGTTCTTC. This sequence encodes CASHWTDNPNEQFF.

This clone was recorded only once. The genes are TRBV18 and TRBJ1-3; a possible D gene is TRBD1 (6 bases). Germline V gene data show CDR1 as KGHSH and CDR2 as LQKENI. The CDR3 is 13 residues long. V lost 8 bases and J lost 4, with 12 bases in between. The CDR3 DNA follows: TGTGCCAGCACCTCAGGGGTCGGAAACACCATATATTTT. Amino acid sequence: CASTSGVGNTIYF. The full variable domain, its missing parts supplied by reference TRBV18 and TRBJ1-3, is NAGVMQNPRHLVRRRGQEARLRCSPMKGHSHVYWYRQLPEEGLKFMVYLQKENIIDESGMPKERFSAEFPKEGPSILRIQQVVRGDSAAYFCASTSGVGNTIYFGEGSWLTVV.

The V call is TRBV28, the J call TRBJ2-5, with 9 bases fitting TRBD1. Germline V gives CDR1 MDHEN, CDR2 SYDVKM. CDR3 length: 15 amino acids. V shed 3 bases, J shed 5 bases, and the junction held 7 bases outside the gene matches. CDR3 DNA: TGTGCCAGCAGTTTCCCGAGACAGGGGGGGGAGACCCAGTACTTC. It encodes CASSFPRQGGETQYF.

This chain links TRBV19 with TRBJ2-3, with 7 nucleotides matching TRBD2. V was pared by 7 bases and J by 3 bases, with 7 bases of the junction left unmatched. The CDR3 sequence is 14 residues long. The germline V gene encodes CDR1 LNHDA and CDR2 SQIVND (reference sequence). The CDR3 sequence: CASTSSGSTDTQYF. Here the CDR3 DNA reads TGTGCCAGTACATCTAGCGGATCGACAGATACGCAGTATTTT.

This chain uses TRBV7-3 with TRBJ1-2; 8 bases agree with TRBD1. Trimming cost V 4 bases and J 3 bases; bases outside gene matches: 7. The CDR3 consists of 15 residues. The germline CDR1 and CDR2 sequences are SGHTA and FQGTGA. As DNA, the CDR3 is TGTGCCAGCAGCTCCTGGACAGGGATGGACTATGGCTACACCTTC. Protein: CASSSWTGMDYGYTF.

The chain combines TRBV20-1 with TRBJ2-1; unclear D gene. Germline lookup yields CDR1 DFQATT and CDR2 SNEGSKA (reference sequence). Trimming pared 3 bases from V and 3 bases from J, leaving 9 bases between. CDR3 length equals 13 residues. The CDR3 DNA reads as TGCAGTGCTAGTCCAGTAAGCTACAATGAGCAGTTCTTC. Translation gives CSASPVSYNEQFF.

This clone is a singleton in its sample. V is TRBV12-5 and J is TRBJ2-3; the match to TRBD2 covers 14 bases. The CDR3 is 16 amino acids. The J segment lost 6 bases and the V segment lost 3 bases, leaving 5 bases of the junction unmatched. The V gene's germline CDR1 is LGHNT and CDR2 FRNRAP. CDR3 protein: CASGFSGLAGGDTQYF. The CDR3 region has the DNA TGTGCTAGTGGTTTCTCCGGACTAGCGGGAGGTGATACGCAGTATTTT.